One sample yielded the 25 T cell receptor beta chains listed below, sequenced in a study of T cells in localized non-small cell lung cancer. The assay was immunoSEQ multiplex PCR, and TCRdb's table has in-frame clones only and misses some. The sample carries 100,000 to 150,000 clones, roughly 90% recorded once. Sample: peripheral blood, taken before any cancer treatment. These receptors came from a female donor of 60 years or more with stage I lung adenocarcinoma.

This clone was seen a handful of times. V and J are TRBV2 and TRBJ2-1, with D unclear. The CDR3 has 15 residues. V lost 1 base to trimming and J lost 8 bases, with 15 bases between them. CDR1 SNHLY and CDR2 FYNNEI come from the germline V gene. CDR3 residues: CASSEELTYADEQFF. The CDR3 DNA is TGTGCCAGCAGTGAAGAGCTTACTTATGCCGATGAGCAGTTCTTC.

The V call is TRBV11-3, the J call TRBJ1-4; 11 nucleotides line up with TRBD1. CDR3 length: 15 amino acids. V was clipped by 5 bases and J by 5 bases; unmatched bases: 4. Germline V gene lookup returns CDR1 SGHNT and CDR2 YENEEA. The DNA of the CDR3 is TGTGCCAGCAGCGTGGGACAGGGGGAGAATGAAAAACTGTTTTTT. Translating it yields CASSVGQGENEKLFF.

The chain combines TRBV5-1 with TRBJ2-1; TRBD2 matches 11 bases. With 1 base clipped from V and 4 bases from J, the junction kept 7 bases outside the gene matches. The CDR3 consists of 17 residues. The germline V gene has CDR1 SGHRS and CDR2 YFSETQ. The CDR3 sequence: CASSLSPGTSGYNEQFF. CDR3 DNA sequence: TGCGCCAGCAGCTTGTCCCCCGGGACTAGCGGTTACAATGAGCAGTTCTTC. Full variable domain (rest looked up from reference TRBV5-1 and TRBJ2-1): KAGVTQTPRYLIKTRGQQVTLSCSPISGHRSVSWYQQTPGQGLQFLFEYFSETQRNKGNFPGRFSGRQFSNSRSEMNVSTLELGDSALYLCASSLSPGTSGYNEQFFGPGTRLTVL.

Only one count was recorded for this clone. The V gene is TRBV2, the J gene TRBJ2-5; TRBD2 might be the D (6 bases). Germline V lookup: CDR1 SNHLY, CDR2 FYNNEI. This CDR3 has 14 amino acids. Trimming left V 6 bases short and J 4 bases short, with 15 bases between. Written as DNA, the CDR3 is TGTGCCAGCAGAAGACTAGTCAGTGTAGAGACCCAGTACTTC. Translating it yields CASRRLVSVETQYF.

This sequence joins TRBV30 and TRBJ1-2; D remains ambiguous. The V end lost 1 base, the J end lost 7 bases, and 10 bases lay between the germline ends. Looked up from germline, CDR1 is GTSNPN and CDR2 is SVGIG (reference sequence). This CDR3 spans 12 amino acids. The CDR3: CAWSGTGSGYTF. CDR3 nucleotides: TGTGCCTGGAGTGGGACCGGGTCTGGCTACACCTTC.

This chain uses TRBV15 with TRBJ2-3; 10 nucleotides align to TRBD2. The V and J ends lost 5 bases and 6 bases, in that order; junction bases with no gene match: 5. The CDR3 has 14 amino acids. CDR1 and CDR2 (germline): LNHNV, YYDKDF (reference sequence). The CDR3 sequence: CATSSSSGSDTQYF. The CDR3 DNA is TGTGCCACCAGCTCATCTAGCGGGAGTGATACGCAGTATTTT. The full variable domain, rest sourced from reference TRBV15 and TRBJ2-3, is DAMVIQNPRYQVTQFGKPVTLSCSQTLNHNVMYWYQQKSSQAPKLLFHYYDKDFNNEADTPDNFQSRRPNTSFCFLDIRSPGLGDTAMYLCATSSSSGSDTQYFGPGTRLTVL.

There are a few counts of this clone. The chain carries TRBV28 and TRBJ2-7; perhaps TRBD1 as D (6 bases). The CDR3 covers 13 residues. Germline-derived CDR1 and CDR2 are MDHEN and SYDVKM. With 1 base removed from V and 3 bases from J, the gap between germline ends came to 7 bases. The CDR3 sequence: CASSLSRGYEQYF. CDR3 coding DNA: TGTGCCAGCAGTTTATCCAGGGGCTACGAGCAGTACTTC.

J is TRBJ2-7 and V is TRBV19, with a weak D call TRBD2 (5 bases). Germline V lookup: CDR1 LNHDA, CDR2 SQIVND (reference sequence). The CDR3 has 14 amino acids. V lost 3 bases and J lost 6, with 15 bases in between. This CDR3 is CASSIGEKRGEQYF. In DNA form, the CDR3 reads TGTGCCAGTAGTATCGGGGAAAAGCGCGGCGAGCAGTACTTC.

V is TRBV30 and J is TRBJ2-1, with TRBD2 matching 7 bases. CDR1 and CDR2 from the germline V gene are GTSNPN and SVGIG (reference sequence). The V and J ends lost 2 bases and 0 bases, in that order; junction bases with no gene match: 13. This CDR3 is built from 18 residues. For the CDR3, the DNA is TGTGCCTGGAGTAGCGAATGGGGGGAGGGCCACTCCTACAATGAGCAGTTCTTC. Its translation is CAWSSEWGEGHSYNEQFF.

The V and J genes are TRBV28 and TRBJ2-1; 13 nucleotides line up with TRBD2. The CDR3 loop spans 15 amino acids. Germline V lookup: CDR1 MDHEN, CDR2 SYDVKM. Germline trimming cut 5 bases from V and 6 bases from J; bases unmatched to any gene: 4. The CDR3 coding sequence is TGTGCCAGCAGTCGAGGACTAGCGGGAGCCAATGAGCAGTTCTTC. Residues: CASSRGLAGANEQFF. The full variable domain, with the rest looked up from reference TRBV28 and TRBJ2-1, is DVKVTQSSRYLVKRTGEKVFLECVQDMDHENMFWYRQDPGLGLRLIYFSYDVKMKEKGDIPEGYSVSREKKERFSLILESASTNQTSMYLCASSRGLAGANEQFFGPGTRLTVL.

This clone came up once. The V and J genes are TRBV29-1 and TRBJ1-1; D not resolved. Looked up from germline, CDR1 is SQVTM and CDR2 is ANQGSEA. The CDR3 is 10 amino acids. Trimming removed 7 bases from V and 0 bases from J, with 3 bases in between. The CDR3 loop is CSAVNTEAFF. The DNA of the CDR3 is TGCAGCGCAGTGAACACTGAAGCTTTCTTT. The full variable domain, rest sourced from reference TRBV29-1 and TRBJ1-1, is SAVISQKPSRDICQRGTSLTIQCQVDSQVTMMFWYRQQPGQSLTLIATANQGSEATYESGFVIDKFPISRPNLTFSTLTVSNMSPEDSSIYLCSAVNTEAFFGQGTRLTVV.

This clone occurred once. This chain uses TRBV19 with TRBJ1-1; TRBD1 is a possible D gene (5 bases). Trimming took off 3 bases at V and 4 bases at J, with 15 bases between the two ends. This CDR3 region has 15 residues. Per germline, CDR1 LNHDA and CDR2 SQIVND (reference sequence). The CDR3 reads CASSIGAGSGTEAFF. The DNA for the CDR3 is TGTGCCAGTAGTATCGGGGCAGGGTCGGGCACTGAAGCTTTCTTT.

The chain joins TRBV27 to TRBJ2-2, with D hard to call. V lost 5 bases and J 7 bases, leaving 11 bases between the germline ends. Germline-derived CDR1 and CDR2 are MNHEY and SMNVEV (reference sequence). CDR3 length equals 13 residues. The CDR3 coding sequence is TGTGCCAGCAGTCCCTCTAGGAGCGGGGAGCTGTTTTTT. It yields the protein CASSPSRSGELFF.

The V gene is TRBV7-8, the J gene TRBJ1-6; no firm D call. The V gene's germline CDR1 is SGHVS and CDR2 FQNEAQ. The ends were cut back, 8 bases at V and 0 bases at J, with 14 bases in the middle. The CDR3 contains 16 residues. The DNA of the CDR3 is TGTGCCAGCGCTCAGGCGAGTCGCTCCTATAATTCACCCCTCCACTTT. It codes for CASAQASRSYNSPLHF.

In this sample, this clone turned up once. The V and J genes are TRBV5-1 and TRBJ2-1; TRBD1 matches 9 bases. The CDR3 extends over 18 amino acids. The germline V gene has CDR1 SGHRS and CDR2 YFSETQ. V shed 0 bases, J shed 2 bases, and the junction held 9 bases outside the gene matches. For the CDR3, the DNA is TGCGCCAGCAGCTTGGGGGTTCCGGGACAGGGACCCTACAATGAGCAGTTCTTC. Translated: CASSLGVPGQGPYNEQFF.

The gene calls are TRBV28 and TRBJ2-7; 11 bases are a match to TRBD2. The CDR3 is 21 residues long. CDR1 MDHEN and CDR2 SYDVKM come from the germline V gene. The V segment lost 6 bases and the J segment 4 bases; nucleotides outside the gene matches: 26. The CDR3 protein is CASSARQGTRLAGGLEYEQYF. The CDR3 DNA reads as TGTGCCAGCAGCGCTCGCCAGGGTACAAGGCTAGCGGGAGGTTTGGAATACGAGCAGTACTTC.

The V and J genes are TRBV13 and TRBJ1-4; 10 bases match TRBD1. Losses at the gene ends were 3 bases for V and 7 bases for J; bases not matched to a gene: 5. Germline V lookup: CDR1 PRHDT, CDR2 FYEKMQ (reference sequence). CDR3 length equals 15 residues. The CDR3 here is CASSLRQGAIEKLFF. DNA of the CDR3: TGTGCCAGCAGCTTGAGACAGGGGGCAATTGAAAAACTGTTTTTT.

The genes are TRBV6-5 and TRBJ2-1, with TRBD2 identical over 10 bases. The length of the CDR3 is 15 residues. Germline trimming cut 5 bases from V and 6 bases from J; bases unmatched to any gene: 7. Per the germline V gene, CDR1 is MNHEY and CDR2 is SVGAGI. The CDR3 nucleotides read TGTGCCAGCAGTCGAGCTACTAGCGGGACCAATGAGCAGTTCTTC. Residues: CASSRATSGTNEQFF.

This sequence joins TRBV21-1 and TRBJ2-3. TRBV21-1 is a known pseudogene. The CDR3 runs 17 residues. CDR3: CASSKCRVLCFTDTQYF. DNA for the CDR3: TGTGCCAGCAGCAAGTGTAGGGTACTTTGCTTCACAGATACGCAGTATTTT.

The J gene is TRBJ1-4, the V gene TRBV7-3; D uncertain. The CDR3 has 15 residues. V was pared by 1 base and J by 3 bases, with 9 bases between. The germline CDR1 and CDR2 sequences are SGHTA and FQGTGA. This CDR3 reads CASSLSSGANEKLFF. For the CDR3, the DNA is TGTGCCAGCAGCTTAAGTTCCGGAGCTAATGAAAAACTGTTTTTT.

The rearrangement uses TRBV19 and TRBJ2-2, with TRBD2 matching over 8 bases. CDR1 is LNHDA, CDR2 SQIVND, per germline (reference sequence). The CDR3 length is 15 residues. The V and J ends lost 5 bases and 9 bases, in that order; junction bases with no gene match: 11. The CDR3: CASSLGTGGPWELFF. CDR3 nucleotides: TGTGCCAGTAGTCTGGGGACGGGAGGGCCCTGGGAGCTGTTTTTT.

V is TRBV6-6 and J is TRBJ2-5; tentatively, D is TRBD2 (6 bases). The germline V gene encodes CDR1 MNHNY and CDR2 SVGAGI (reference sequence). V gave up 6 bases and J gave up 5 bases, with 19 bases separating them. This CDR3 region has 15 residues. In DNA form, the CDR3 reads TGTGCCAGCAGCCCCGTCGCGGGGTTGGGGGAGACCCAGTACTTC. Residues: CASSPVAGLGETQYF.

This chain links TRBV28 with TRBJ2-7, with TRBD2 identical over 7 bases. Germline assignment: CDR1 MDHEN and CDR2 SYDVKM. CDR3 length equals 16 residues. V lost 7 bases to trimming and J lost 2 bases; unmatched junction nucleotides: 14. In DNA form, the CDR3 reads TGTGCCAGCATTTCCCCGGGGGGAGTGGAAACCTACGAGCAGTACTTC. It codes for CASISPGGVETYEQYF.

The rearrangement uses TRBV28 and TRBJ1-3; D gene unclear. V was trimmed by 5 bases and J by 1 base, leaving 3 bases between them. Germline CDR1 is MDHEN and CDR2 is SYDVKM. The CDR3 consists of 12 residues. The CDR3: CASSTSGNTIYF. The CDR3 nucleotides read TGTGCCAGCAGTACGTCTGGAAACACCATATATTTT.

The genes are TRBV5-8 and TRBJ2-5; 7 bases match TRBD2. This CDR3 contains 13 residues. V lost 3 bases and J lost 6; bases outside the gene matches: 5. CDR1 and CDR2 (germline): SGHTS, YDEGEE. The CDR3 coding sequence is TGTGCCAGCAGCTATGGGACTATAAAGACCCAGTACTTC. As protein: CASSYGTIKTQYF. Drawing the rest from reference TRBV5-8 and TRBJ2-5, the complete variable domain is EAGVTQSPTHLIKTRGQQATLRCSPISGHTSVYWYQQALGLGLQFLLWYDEGEERNRGNFPPRFSGRQFPNYSSELNVNALELEDSALYLCASSYGTIKTQYFGPGTRLLVL.